This T cell receptor (beta chain) was captured in a study of regulatory T cells in long-lasting Graves disease. This clonotype was observed at least ten times. This sample's time point: newly diagnosed GD, antithyroid drugs for less than 3 months. Following extraction of RNA from PBMCs, that RNA was used to make the TCR library. The CDR3 extends over 14 amino acids. Germline CDR1 SNHLY, CDR2 FYNNEI. Trimming stripped 1 base from V and 3 bases from J, with 7 bases between. Sequencing libraries for TCR beta were prepared with iRepertoire HTBI primers and Arm-PCR of CDR3 regions. TCRdb fed the multiplex PCR reads into MiXCR, producing one record per CDR3 protein. The sample consists of 350,000 to 450,000 distinct CDR3 sequences, 14% to 15% of them appearing once. This sample was shared with a second study, whose subject was T cells in Graves' hyperthyroidism and ophthalmopathy.

This receptor was taken from a woman aged 25 to 39 with Graves disease. The sample was peripheral blood mononuclear cells (PBMCs), taken at new diagnosis, from a patient treated with antithyroid drugs. The rearrangement uses TRBV2 and TRBJ1-5, with D possibly matching TRBD1 (5 bases). CDR3 amino acids: CASSEGGPNQPQHF. In nucleotides, the CDR3 is TGTGCCAGCAGTGAAGGGGGCCCCAATCAGCCCCAGCATTTT.